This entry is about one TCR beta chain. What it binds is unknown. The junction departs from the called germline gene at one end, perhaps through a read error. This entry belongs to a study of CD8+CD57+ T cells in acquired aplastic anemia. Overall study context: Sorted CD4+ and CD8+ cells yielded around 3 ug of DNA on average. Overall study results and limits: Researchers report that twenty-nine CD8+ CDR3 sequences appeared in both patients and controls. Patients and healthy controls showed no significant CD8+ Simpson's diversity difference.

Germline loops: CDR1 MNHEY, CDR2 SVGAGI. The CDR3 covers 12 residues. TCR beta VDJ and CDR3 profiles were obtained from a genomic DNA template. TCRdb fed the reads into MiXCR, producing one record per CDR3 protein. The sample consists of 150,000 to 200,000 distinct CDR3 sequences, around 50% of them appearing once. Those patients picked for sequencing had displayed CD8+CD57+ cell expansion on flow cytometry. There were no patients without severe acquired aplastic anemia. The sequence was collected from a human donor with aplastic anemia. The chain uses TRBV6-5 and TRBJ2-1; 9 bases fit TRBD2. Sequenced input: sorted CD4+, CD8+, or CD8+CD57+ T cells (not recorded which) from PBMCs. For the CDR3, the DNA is TGTGCCGGCAGTAACCAGCGGGGGGCAAAGTTCTTC. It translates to CAGSNQRGAKFF.